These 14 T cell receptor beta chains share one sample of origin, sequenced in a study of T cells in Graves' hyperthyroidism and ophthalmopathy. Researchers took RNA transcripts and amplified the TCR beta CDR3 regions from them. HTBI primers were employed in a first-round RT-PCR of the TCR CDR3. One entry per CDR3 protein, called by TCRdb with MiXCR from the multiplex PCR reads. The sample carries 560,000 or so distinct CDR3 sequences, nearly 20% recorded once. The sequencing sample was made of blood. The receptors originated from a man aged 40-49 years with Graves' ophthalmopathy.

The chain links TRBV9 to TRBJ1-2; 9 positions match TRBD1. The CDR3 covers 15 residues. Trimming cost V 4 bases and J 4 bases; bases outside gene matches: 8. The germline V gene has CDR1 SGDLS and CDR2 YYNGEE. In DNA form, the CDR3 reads TGTGCCAGCAGCAAGGGACAGGGAGGAATCTATGGCTACACCTTC. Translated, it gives CASSKGQGGIYGYTF. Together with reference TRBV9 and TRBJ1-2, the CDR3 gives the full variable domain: DSGVTQTPKHLITATGQRVTLRCSPRSGDLSVYWYQQSLDQGLQFLIQYYNGEERAKGNILERFSAQQFPDLHSELNLSSLELGDSALYFCASSKGQGGIYGYTFGSGTRLTVV.

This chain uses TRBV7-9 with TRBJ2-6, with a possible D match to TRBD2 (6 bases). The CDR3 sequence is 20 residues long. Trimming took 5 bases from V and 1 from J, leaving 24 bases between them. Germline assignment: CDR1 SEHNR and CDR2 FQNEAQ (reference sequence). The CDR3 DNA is TGTGCCAGCAGCCCCCGACCCGGAGGGCTAGATTGGTCTGGGGCCAACGTCCTGACTTTC. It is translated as CASSPRPGGLDWSGANVLTF.

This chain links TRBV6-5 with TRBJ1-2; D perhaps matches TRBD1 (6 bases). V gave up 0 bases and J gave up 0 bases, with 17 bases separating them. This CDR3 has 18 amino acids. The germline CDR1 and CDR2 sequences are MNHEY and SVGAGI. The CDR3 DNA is TGTGCCAGCAGTTACTCGTCCGTCAAGGGGGGAGCTAACTATGGCTACACCTTC. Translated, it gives CASSYSSVKGGANYGYTF.

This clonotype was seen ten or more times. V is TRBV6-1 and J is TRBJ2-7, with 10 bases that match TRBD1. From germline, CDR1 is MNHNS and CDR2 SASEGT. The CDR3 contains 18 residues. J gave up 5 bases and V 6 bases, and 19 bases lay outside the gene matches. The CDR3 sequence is CASRPAPRDRGPSHEQYF. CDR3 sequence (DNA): TGTGCCAGCAGACCGGCGCCTAGGGACAGGGGACCTTCCCACGAGCAGTACTTC.

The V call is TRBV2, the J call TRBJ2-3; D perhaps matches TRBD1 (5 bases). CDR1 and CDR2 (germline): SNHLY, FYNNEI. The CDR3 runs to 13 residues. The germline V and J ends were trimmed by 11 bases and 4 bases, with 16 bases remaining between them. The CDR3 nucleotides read TGTGCCTGCCTGAGCAGGGTTGCAGATACGCAGTATTTT. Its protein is CACLSRVADTQYF.

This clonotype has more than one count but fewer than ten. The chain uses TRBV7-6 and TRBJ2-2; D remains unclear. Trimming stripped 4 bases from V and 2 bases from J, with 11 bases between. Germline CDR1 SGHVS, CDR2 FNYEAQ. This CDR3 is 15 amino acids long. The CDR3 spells CASSSNPGNTGELFF. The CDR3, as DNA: TGTGCCAGCAGCTCTAATCCCGGAAACACCGGGGAGCTGTTTTTT.

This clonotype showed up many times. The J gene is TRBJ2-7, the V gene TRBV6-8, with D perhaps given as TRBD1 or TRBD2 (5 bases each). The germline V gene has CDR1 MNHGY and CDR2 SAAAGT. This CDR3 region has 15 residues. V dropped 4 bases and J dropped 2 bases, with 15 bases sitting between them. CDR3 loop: CASSSFGTGTYEQYF. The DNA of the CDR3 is TGTGCCAGCAGTTCTTTTGGGACGGGTACCTACGAGCAGTACTTC.

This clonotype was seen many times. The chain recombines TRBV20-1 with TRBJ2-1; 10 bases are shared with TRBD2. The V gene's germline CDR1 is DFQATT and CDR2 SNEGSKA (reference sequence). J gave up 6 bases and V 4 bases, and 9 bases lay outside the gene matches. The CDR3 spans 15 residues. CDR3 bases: TGCAGTGCTAACCTAGCGGGAGCAAGACCCAATGAGCAGTTCTTC. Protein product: CSANLAGARPNEQFF.

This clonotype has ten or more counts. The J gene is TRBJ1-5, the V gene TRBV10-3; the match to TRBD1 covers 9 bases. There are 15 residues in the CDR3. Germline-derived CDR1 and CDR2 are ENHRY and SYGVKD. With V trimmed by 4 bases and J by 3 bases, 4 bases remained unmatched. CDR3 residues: CAISGDRAPNQPQHF. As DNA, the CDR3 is TGTGCCATCAGTGGGGACAGGGCCCCCAATCAGCCCCAGCATTTT.

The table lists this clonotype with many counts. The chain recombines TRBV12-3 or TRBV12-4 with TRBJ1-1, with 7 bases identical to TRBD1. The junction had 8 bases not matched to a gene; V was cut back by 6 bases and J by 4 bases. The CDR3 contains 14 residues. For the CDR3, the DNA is TGTGCCAGCAGGCGACAGGGTACGGGCACTGAAGCTTTCTTT. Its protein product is CASRRQGTGTEAFF.

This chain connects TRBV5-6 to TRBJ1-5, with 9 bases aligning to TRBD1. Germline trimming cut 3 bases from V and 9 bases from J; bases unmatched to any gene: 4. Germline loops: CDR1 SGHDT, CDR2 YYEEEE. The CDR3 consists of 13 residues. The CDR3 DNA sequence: TGTGCCAGCAGCTACAGGGGGCTTCGGCCCCAGCATTTT. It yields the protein CASSYRGLRPQHF.

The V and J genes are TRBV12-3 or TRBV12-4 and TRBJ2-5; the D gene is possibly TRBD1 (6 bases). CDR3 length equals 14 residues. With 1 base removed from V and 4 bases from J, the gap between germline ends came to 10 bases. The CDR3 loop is CASSLVNRVETQYF. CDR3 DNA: TGTGCCAGCAGTTTAGTTAACAGGGTAGAGACCCAGTACTTC.

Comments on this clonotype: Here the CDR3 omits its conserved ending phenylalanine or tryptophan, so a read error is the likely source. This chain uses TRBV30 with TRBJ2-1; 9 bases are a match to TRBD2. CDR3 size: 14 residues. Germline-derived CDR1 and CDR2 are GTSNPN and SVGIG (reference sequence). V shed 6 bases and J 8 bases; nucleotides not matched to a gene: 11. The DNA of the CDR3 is TGTGCCTGTACTAGAGCGGGGGGTGGTTATGAGCAGTTCTCC. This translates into CACTRAGGGYEQFS.

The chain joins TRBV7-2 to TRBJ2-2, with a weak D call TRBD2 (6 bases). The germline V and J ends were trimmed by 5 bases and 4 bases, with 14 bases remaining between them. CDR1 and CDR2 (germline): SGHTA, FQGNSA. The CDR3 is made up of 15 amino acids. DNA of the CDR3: TGTGCCAGCAGCCCATTCGGGAGTGGCACCGGGGAGCTGTTTTTT. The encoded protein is CASSPFGSGTGELFF. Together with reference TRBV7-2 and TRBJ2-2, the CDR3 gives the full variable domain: GAGVSQSPSNKVTEKGKDVELRCDPISGHTALYWYRQSLGQGLEFLIYFQGNSAPDKSGLPSDRFSAERTGGSVSTLTIQRTQQEDSAVYLCASSPFGSGTGELFFGEGSRLTVL.